One and the same sample provided the 29 T cell receptor beta chains below, sequenced in a study of CD8 T cells in Susac syndrome. Random hexamers were used to reverse transcribe an amount of about 0.5 to 1 ug RNA. TCRdb re-called the immunoSEQ multiplex PCR reads with MiXCR, one entry per CDR3 protein. The sample has approximately 170,000 distinct CDR3 sequences; about 90% are singletons. The sequencing sample was made of CD4+ T cells from PBMCs. The receptors here all came from a human donor in good health.

The chain joins TRBV3-1 to TRBJ2-5; unclear D gene. The germline CDR1 and CDR2 sequences are LGHDT and YNNKEL (reference sequence). The ends were cut back, 2 bases at V and 5 bases at J, with 12 bases in the middle. This CDR3 spans 14 amino acids. DNA for the CDR3: TGTGCCAGCAGCCAACGGGCCAGCTTTGAGACCCAGTACTTC. It codes for CASSQRASFETQYF.

The chain is built from TRBV12-3 or TRBV12-4 and TRBJ1-5; D might be TRBD1 (5 bases). V lost 1 base and J lost 2, with 9 bases in between. CDR3 size: 15 residues. CDR3 loop: CASSLEGSGNQPQHF. The CDR3 nucleotides read TGTGCCAGCAGTTTAGAGGGGTCAGGCAATCAGCCCCAGCATTTT.

The J gene is TRBJ2-2, the V gene TRBV28; 8 positions match TRBD2. The CDR3 consists of 15 residues. CDR1 is MDHEN and CDR2 is SYDVKM in the germline V gene. The V segment lost 5 bases and the J segment 5 bases; nucleotides outside the gene matches: 7. CDR3 amino acids: CASSLNIAGTGELFF. The DNA for the CDR3 is TGTGCCAGCAGTCTAAATATAGCGGGGACCGGGGAGCTGTTTTTT.

This rearrangement joins TRBV9 to TRBJ2-1; maybe TRBD1 (6 bases). The germline V and J ends were trimmed by 0 bases and 2 bases, with 12 bases remaining between them. In germline, CDR1 is SGDLS, CDR2 YYNGEE. The length of the CDR3 is 16 residues. The CDR3 is CASSVDLGGTYNEQFF. The CDR3 DNA reads as TGTGCCAGCAGCGTAGACCTAGGGGGTACCTACAATGAGCAGTTCTTC.

The chain carries TRBV28 and TRBJ1-5; D may be TRBD1 (5 bases). The germline V gene has CDR1 MDHEN and CDR2 SYDVKM. The CDR3 has 15 amino acids. Trimming cost V 6 bases and J 3 bases, with 15 bases left between them. The CDR3 region is CASRPPGPNNQPQHF. The CDR3, as DNA: TGTGCCAGCAGACCGCCGGGACCCAACAATCAGCCCCAGCATTTT.

The V call is TRBV28, the J call TRBJ2-7, with 11 bases identical to TRBD2. Per the germline V gene, CDR1 is MDHEN and CDR2 is SYDVKM. The junction had 8 bases not matched to a gene; V was cut back by 2 bases and J by 2 bases. The CDR3 runs 17 residues. The CDR3, as DNA: TGTGCCAGCAGTTTAGCCGAACTAGCGGGGGTTCCCTACGAGCAGTACTTC. This gives the protein CASSLAELAGVPYEQYF. The whole variable domain, filled in from reference TRBV28 and TRBJ2-7, reads DVKVTQSSRYLVKRTGEKVFLECVQDMDHENMFWYRQDPGLGLRLIYFSYDVKMKEKGDIPEGYSVSREKKERFSLILESASTNQTSMYLCASSLAELAGVPYEQYFGPGTRLTVT.

The rearrangement joins TRBV7-2 to TRBJ1-1; 9 nucleotides agree with TRBD1. The V and J ends lost 5 bases and 4 bases, in that order; junction bases with no gene match: 5. CDR1 SGHTA and CDR2 FQGNSA come from the germline V gene. The CDR3 runs 14 residues. Here the CDR3 reads CASSNTGGLTEAFF. The CDR3 nucleotides are TGTGCCAGCAGCAATACAGGGGGCCTCACTGAAGCTTTCTTT. The whole variable domain, remainder taken from reference TRBV7-2 and TRBJ1-1, is GAGVSQSPSNKVTEKGKDVELRCDPISGHTALYWYRQSLGQGLEFLIYFQGNSAPDKSGLPSDRFSAERTGGSVSTLTIQRTQQEDSAVYLCASSNTGGLTEAFFGQGTRLTVV.

The chain links TRBV6-5 to TRBJ2-7, with no clear D. Germline loops: CDR1 MNHEY, CDR2 SVGAGI. Trimming shortened V by 2 bases and J by 2 bases, and 7 bases separated the two germline ends. There are 13 residues in the CDR3. The CDR3 loop reads CASSYRWPYEQYF. CDR3 nucleotide sequence: TGTGCCAGCAGTTACAGGTGGCCCTACGAGCAGTACTTC.

The CDR3 region has the DNA TGTGCCAGCTCACCACCCCCCGGCAGGGGCGCTTGGGAGACCCAGTACTTC. As protein: CASSPPPGRGAWETQYF. The chain recombines TRBV18 with TRBJ2-5, with D perhaps matching TRBD1 (6 bases). CDR1 is KGHSH, CDR2 LQKENI, per germline. With 0 bases removed from V and 5 bases from J, the gap between germline ends came to 19 bases. The CDR3 sequence is 17 residues long.

CDR3 sequence reads: CASSAGTSVYEQYF. The CDR3 nucleotides read TGCGCCAGCAGTGCCGGGACTAGCGTCTACGAGCAGTACTTC. The chain couples TRBV10-1 to TRBJ2-7; 10 nucleotides match TRBD2. In germline, CDR1 is WNHNN, CDR2 SYGVQD (reference sequence). The trim removed 4 bases at V and 3 bases at J, leaving 3 bases unmatched. The length of the CDR3 is 14 residues.

CDR3 in amino acids: CASSYLAGVTDTQYF. The CDR3 DNA reads TGTGCCAGCAGTTACCTAGCGGGAGTGACAGATACGCAGTATTTT. The chain couples TRBV7-2 to TRBJ2-3; 10 bases map to TRBD2. Trimming at V came to 6 bases and at J to 3 bases, leaving 6 bases not matched to a gene. Germline V lookup: CDR1 SGHTA, CDR2 FQGNSA. CDR3 size: 15 residues.

The rearrangement links TRBV20-1 to TRBJ2-7, with D maybe TRBD1 (6 bases). Germline CDR1 DFQATT, CDR2 SNEGSKA (reference sequence). The CDR3 totals 10 residues. Trimming pared 5 bases from V and 5 bases from J, leaving 7 bases between. The CDR3 protein is CSAYRDEQYF. In DNA form, the CDR3 reads TGCAGTGCTTACAGGGACGAGCAGTACTTC.

The CDR3 here is CASSQAQLATPGDTQYF. The CDR3 coding sequence is TGCGCCAGCAGCCAAGCACAACTAGCGACCCCGGGGGATACGCAGTATTTT. The chain couples TRBV4-1 to TRBJ2-3; TRBD2 agrees at 7 bases. Germline lookup yields CDR1 MGHRA and CDR2 YSYEKL. With 1 base clipped from V and 6 bases from J, the junction kept 13 bases outside the gene matches. The CDR3 is 17 amino acids.

The CDR3: CAWSSAAGNTIYF. CDR3 DNA: TGTGCCTGGAGTTCTGCCGCTGGAAACACCATATATTTT. The chain links TRBV30 to TRBJ1-3; D ambiguous. The CDR3 has 13 residues. V shed 2 bases and J shed 2 bases, with 7 bases lying between them. Germline CDR1 and CDR2: GTSNPN and SVGIG (reference sequence).

V usage is TRBV12-3 or TRBV12-4 and J usage is TRBJ2-3, with 13 bases fitting TRBD2. This CDR3 region has 16 residues. The V gene end was trimmed by 4 bases and the J gene end by 6 bases; junction bases not matched to a gene: 7. As DNA, the CDR3 is TGTGCCAGCAGTTCCTCCGGGACTAGCGGGAAGGATACGCAGTATTTT. Protein sequence: CASSSSGTSGKDTQYF.

The chain carries TRBV27 and TRBJ2-1, with TRBD2 as a possible D gene (5 bases). The CDR3 is 14 residues long. Trimming took off 8 bases at V and 2 bases at J, with 13 bases between the two ends. The V gene's germline CDR1 is MNHEY and CDR2 SMNVEV (reference sequence). For the CDR3, the DNA is TGTGCCAGCGGACCGGGAAGGACCTACAATGAGCAGTTCTTC. Translated: CASGPGRTYNEQFF.

V gene TRBV5-1 combines with J gene TRBJ2-7; 11 positions agree with TRBD2. The CDR3 is 16 amino acids. The germline gives CDR1 SGHRS, CDR2 YFSETQ. V lost 3 bases to trimming and J lost 0 bases; unmatched junction nucleotides: 5. The CDR3: CASSWGLAEFSYEQYF. The DNA for the CDR3 is TGCGCCAGCAGCTGGGGACTAGCGGAATTCTCCTACGAGCAGTACTTC.

J is TRBJ2-7 and V is TRBV28, with TRBD1 matching over 7 bases. V shed 10 bases, J shed 2 bases, and the junction held 14 bases outside the gene matches. CDR1 is MDHEN, CDR2 SYDVKM, per germline. The CDR3 has 15 residues. The DNA of the CDR3 is TGTGCCACCACCGTGCCGGACAGGCAAACCTACGAGCAGTACTTC. Translating gives CATTVPDRQTYEQYF.

In this sample, this clonotype turned up a few times. The CDR3 loop is CASSEAPGQGTEQYF. DNA of the CDR3: TGTGCCAGCAGTGAAGCCCCGGGACAGGGGACAGAGCAGTACTTC. This sequence joins TRBV2 and TRBJ2-7; TRBD1 agrees at 10 bases. Germline V lookup: CDR1 SNHLY, CDR2 FYNNEI. Losses at the gene ends were 0 bases for V and 7 bases for J; bases not matched to a gene: 6. The length of the CDR3 is 15 residues.

CDR3 nucleotides: TGCGCCAGCAGCTTGCAGACGGGGGGAAGCGAGACCCAGTACTTC. Its translation: CASSLQTGGSETQYF. The chain joins TRBV5-1 to TRBJ2-5; 7 bases align to TRBD2. The germline V gene has CDR1 SGHRS and CDR2 YFSETQ. V shed 1 base, J shed 5 bases, and the junction held 8 bases outside the gene matches. This CDR3 region has 15 residues.

The genes are TRBV7-2 and TRBJ2-4; D is ambiguous. Germline loops: CDR1 SGHTA, CDR2 FQGNSA. The CDR3 runs to 14 residues. The ends were cut back, 3 bases at V and 4 bases at J, with 10 bases in the middle. The CDR3 here is CASSLGLGKNIQYF. For the CDR3, the DNA is TGTGCCAGCAGCTTGGGCCTTGGGAAAAACATTCAGTACTTC.

This chain joins TRBV2 and TRBJ2-5; unclear D gene. V was shortened by 3 bases and J by 2 bases, with 10 bases between the two germline ends. The CDR3 has 14 residues. CDR1 is SNHLY and CDR2 is FYNNEI in the germline V gene. CDR3 amino acids: CASSDQQFQETQYF. The CDR3 coding sequence is TGTGCCAGCAGTGACCAACAGTTTCAAGAGACCCAGTACTTC.

The chain recombines TRBV27 with TRBJ2-7, with D tentatively TRBD2 (6 bases). Trimming left V 5 bases short and J 1 base short, with 12 bases between. The CDR3 totals 14 residues. Germline V gene data show CDR1 as MNHEY and CDR2 as SMNVEV (reference sequence). The CDR3, as DNA: TGTGCCAGCAGTGCCCCGGGACTTTCCTACGAGCAGTACTTC. Translating gives CASSAPGLSYEQYF.

The chain combines TRBV29-1 with TRBJ1-5; D gene unclear. The CDR3 covers 13 residues. The V end lost 4 bases, the J end lost 6 bases, and 13 bases lay between the germline ends. In germline, CDR1 is SQVTM, CDR2 ANQGSEA. In nucleotides, the CDR3 is TGCAGCGTTGCCCCTCTGGAGGGTCAGCCCCAGCATTTT. It yields the protein CSVAPLEGQPQHF.

This chain joins TRBV30 and TRBJ2-2; D is ambiguous. Trimming cost V 3 bases and J 6 bases, with 8 bases left between them. This CDR3 is built from 12 residues. Germline V gives CDR1 GTSNPN, CDR2 SVGIG (reference sequence). CDR3 coding DNA: TGTGCCTGGAGACCCTCACCCGGGGAGCTGTTTTTT. It translates to CAWRPSPGELFF. Full variable domain (rest looked up from reference TRBV30 and TRBJ2-2): SQTIHQWPATLVQPVGSPLSLECTVEGTSNPNLYWYRQAAGRGLQLLFYSVGIGQISSEVPQNLSASRPQDRQFILSSKKLLLSDSGFYLCAWRPSPGELFFGEGSRLTVL.

The genes are TRBV5-1 and TRBJ2-5; 9 nucleotides align to TRBD1. This CDR3 has 15 residues. Germline V lookup: CDR1 SGHRS, CDR2 YFSETQ. V lost 4 bases to trimming and J lost 4 bases; unmatched junction nucleotides: 8. This CDR3 is CASSGTGNNGETQYF. The CDR3 bases are TGCGCCAGCAGCGGGACAGGGAACAATGGAGAGACCCAGTACTTC.

The chain links TRBV29-1 to TRBJ2-3; 9 bases fit TRBD2. V lost 6 bases and J lost 0; bases outside the gene matches: 13. Germline V gene lookup returns CDR1 SQVTM and CDR2 ANQGSEA. CDR3 length: 17 amino acids. The CDR3 DNA sequence: TGCAGCGTCTCGGGACTAGCAAGACTCTCTAGCACAGATACGCAGTATTTT. It encodes CSVSGLARLSSTDTQYF.

This clonotype was observed once. The chain links TRBV21-1 to TRBJ2-5; no check of the table's D call, TRBD1, against the DNA was made. TRBV21-1 is noted as a pseudogene. CDR3 size: 17 residues. CDR3 residues: CASRDGEGAPLEETQYF. CDR3 bases: TGTGCCAGCCGGGACGGGGAGGGGGCCCCCCTCGAAGAGACCCAGTACTTC.

This rearrangement joins TRBV24-1 to TRBJ2-5, with 7 bases that match TRBD1. Losses at the gene ends were 4 bases for V and 1 base for J; bases not matched to a gene: 5. Per the germline V gene, CDR1 is KGHDR and CDR2 is SFDVKD. The length of the CDR3 is 15 residues. CDR3 residues: CATSESGTAQETQYF. The CDR3 nucleotides read TGTGCCACCAGTGAATCCGGGACAGCCCAAGAGACCCAGTACTTC.